The source of this T cell receptor (beta chain) is a study of graft-versus-host responses after intestinal transplantation. The table came from immunoSEQ multiplex PCR; TCRdb's copy has only in-frame clones and leaves some out. In the table there are about 120,000 clones, roughly 96% of which are singletons. V lost 1 base and J lost 7; bases outside the gene matches: 5. In germline, CDR1 is GTSNPN, CDR2 SVGIG (reference sequence). The CDR3 contains 13 residues. With respect to this clone: Its antigen is not known.

The clonotype comes from a human donor who received an intestinal transplant. The chain has TRBV30 and TRBJ2-7; 9 bases line up with TRBD1. The starting material was unstimulated CD8+ T cells sorted from spleen or lymph node cells, obtained before intestinal transplant. The CDR3 DNA follows: TGTGCCTGGAGTGAAGGGACAGGGAGGGAGCAGTACTTC. The encoded protein is CAWSEGTGREQYF.